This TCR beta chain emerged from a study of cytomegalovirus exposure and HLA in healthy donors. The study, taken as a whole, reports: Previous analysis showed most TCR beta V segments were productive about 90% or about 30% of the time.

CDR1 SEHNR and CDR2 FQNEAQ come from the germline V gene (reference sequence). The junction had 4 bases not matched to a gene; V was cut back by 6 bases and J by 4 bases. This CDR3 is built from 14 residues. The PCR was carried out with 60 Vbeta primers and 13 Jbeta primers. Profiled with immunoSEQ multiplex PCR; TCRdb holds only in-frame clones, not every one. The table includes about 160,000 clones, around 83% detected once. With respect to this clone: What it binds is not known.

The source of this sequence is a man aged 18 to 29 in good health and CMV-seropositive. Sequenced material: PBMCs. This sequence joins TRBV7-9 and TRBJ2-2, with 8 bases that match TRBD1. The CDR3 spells CASSRQGTTGELFF. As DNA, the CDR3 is TGTGCCAGCAGTCGACAGGGGACCACCGGGGAGCTGTTTTTT.